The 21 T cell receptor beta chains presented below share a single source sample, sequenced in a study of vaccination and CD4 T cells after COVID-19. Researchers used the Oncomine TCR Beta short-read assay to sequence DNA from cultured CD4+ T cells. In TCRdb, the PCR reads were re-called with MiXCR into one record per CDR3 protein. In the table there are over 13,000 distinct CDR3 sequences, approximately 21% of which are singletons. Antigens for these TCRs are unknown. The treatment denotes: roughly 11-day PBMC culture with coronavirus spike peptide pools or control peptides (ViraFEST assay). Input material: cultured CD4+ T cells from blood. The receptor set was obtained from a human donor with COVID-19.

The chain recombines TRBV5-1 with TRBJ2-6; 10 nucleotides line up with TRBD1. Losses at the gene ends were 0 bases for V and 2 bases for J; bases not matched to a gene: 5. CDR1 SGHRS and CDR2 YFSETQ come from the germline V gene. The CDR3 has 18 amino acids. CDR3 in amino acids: CASSLGTGGLAGANVLTF. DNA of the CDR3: TGCGCCAGCAGCTTGGGGACAGGGGGTCTAGCTGGGGCCAACGTCCTGACTTTC.

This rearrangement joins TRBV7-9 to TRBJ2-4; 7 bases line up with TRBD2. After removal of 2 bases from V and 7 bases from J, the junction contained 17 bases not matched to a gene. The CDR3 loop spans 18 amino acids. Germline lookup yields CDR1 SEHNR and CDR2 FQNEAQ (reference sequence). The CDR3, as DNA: TGTGCCAGCAGCTTATGGAGCGGGGCGACCTATAGCAATAACATTCAGTACTTC. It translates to CASSLWSGATYSNNIQYF.

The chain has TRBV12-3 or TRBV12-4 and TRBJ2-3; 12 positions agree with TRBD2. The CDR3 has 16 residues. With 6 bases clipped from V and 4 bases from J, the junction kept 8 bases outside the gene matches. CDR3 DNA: TGTGCCAGCAGGGGGGCTAGCGGGGGGGCGTCAGATACGCAGTATTTT. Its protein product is CASRGASGGASDTQYF.

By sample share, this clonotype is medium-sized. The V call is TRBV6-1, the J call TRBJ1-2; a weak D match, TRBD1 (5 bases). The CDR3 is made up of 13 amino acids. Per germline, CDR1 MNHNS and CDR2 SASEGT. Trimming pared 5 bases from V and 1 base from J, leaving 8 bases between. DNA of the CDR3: TGTGCCAGCAGTACCCAGGGTAACTATGGCTACACCTTC. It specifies CASSTQGNYGYTF.

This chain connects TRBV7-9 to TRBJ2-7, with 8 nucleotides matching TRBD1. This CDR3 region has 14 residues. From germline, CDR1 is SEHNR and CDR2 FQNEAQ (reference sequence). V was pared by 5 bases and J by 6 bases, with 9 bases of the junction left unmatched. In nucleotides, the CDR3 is TGTGCCAGCAGCCTTGGACAGGGAGAAGGCGAGCAGTACTTC. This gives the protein CASSLGQGEGEQYF.

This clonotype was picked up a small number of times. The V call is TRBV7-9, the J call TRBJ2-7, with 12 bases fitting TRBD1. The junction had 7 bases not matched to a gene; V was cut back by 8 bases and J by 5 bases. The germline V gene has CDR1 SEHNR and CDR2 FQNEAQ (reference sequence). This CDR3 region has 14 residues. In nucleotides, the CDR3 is TGTGCCAGCGGGGGGGACAGGGGGCGGCACGAGCAGTACTTC. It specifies CASGGDRGRHEQYF.

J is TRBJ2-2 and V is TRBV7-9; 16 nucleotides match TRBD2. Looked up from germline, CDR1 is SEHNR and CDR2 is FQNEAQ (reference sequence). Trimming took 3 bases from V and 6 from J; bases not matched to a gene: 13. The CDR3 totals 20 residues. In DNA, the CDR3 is TGTGCCAGCAGCTTCACCGGGACTAGCGGGGGGGCTACGGGGGCCGGGGAGCTGTTTTTT. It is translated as CASSFTGTSGGATGAGELFF.

The CDR3 region is CASSPPWSGGGFYEQYF. CDR3 bases: TGTGCCAGCAGCCCCCCCTGGTCCGGCGGGGGCTTCTACGAGCAGTACTTC. The chain links TRBV6-1 to TRBJ2-7; tentatively, D is TRBD2 (7 bases). The CDR3 has 17 residues. Trimming cost V 6 bases and J 3 bases, with 24 bases left between them. Germline CDR1 MNHNS, CDR2 SASEGT.

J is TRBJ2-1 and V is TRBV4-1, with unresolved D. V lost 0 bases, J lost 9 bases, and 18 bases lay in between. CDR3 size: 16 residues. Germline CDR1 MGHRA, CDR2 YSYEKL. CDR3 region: CASSQEIQAQKAEQFF. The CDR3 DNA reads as TGCGCCAGCAGCCAAGAGATTCAGGCCCAGAAAGCTGAGCAGTTCTTC.

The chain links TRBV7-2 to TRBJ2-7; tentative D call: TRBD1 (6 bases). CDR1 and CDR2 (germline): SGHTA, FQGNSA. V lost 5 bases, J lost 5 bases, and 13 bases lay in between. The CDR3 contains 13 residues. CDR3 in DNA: TGTGCCAGCAGCAACAGGGTTGCGAACGAGCAGTACTTC. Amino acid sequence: CASSNRVANEQYF.

The CDR3 DNA reads as TGTGCCAGCAGCACACGGACTAGCGGGGGTAGTGGTGAGCAGTTCTTC. Its protein is CASSTRTSGGSGEQFF. The chain links TRBV3-1 to TRBJ2-1, with 13 bases matching TRBD2. With 5 bases clipped from V and 9 bases from J, the junction kept 10 bases outside the gene matches. In germline, CDR1 is LGHDT, CDR2 YNNKEL (reference sequence). The CDR3 runs 16 residues.

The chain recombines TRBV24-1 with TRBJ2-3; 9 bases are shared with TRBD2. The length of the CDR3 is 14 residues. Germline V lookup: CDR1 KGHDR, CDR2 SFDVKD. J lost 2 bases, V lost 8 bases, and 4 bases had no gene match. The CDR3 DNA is TGTGCCACCAAAAGCGGGGGGAACACAGATACGCAGTATTTT. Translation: CATKSGGNTDTQYF.

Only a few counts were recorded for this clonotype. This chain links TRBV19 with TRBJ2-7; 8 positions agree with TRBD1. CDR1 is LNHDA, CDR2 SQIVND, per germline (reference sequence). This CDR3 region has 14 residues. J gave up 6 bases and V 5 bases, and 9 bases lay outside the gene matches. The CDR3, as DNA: TGTGCCAGTAGTTCGACCCGGACAGGGAGCGAGCAGTACTTC. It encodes CASSSTRTGSEQYF. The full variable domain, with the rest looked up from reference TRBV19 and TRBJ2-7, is DGGITQSPKYLFRKEGQNVTLSCEQNLNHDAMYWYRQDPGQGLRLIYYSQIVNDFQKGDIAEGYSVSREKKESFPLTVTSAQKNPTAFYLCASSSTRTGSEQYFGPGTRLTVT.

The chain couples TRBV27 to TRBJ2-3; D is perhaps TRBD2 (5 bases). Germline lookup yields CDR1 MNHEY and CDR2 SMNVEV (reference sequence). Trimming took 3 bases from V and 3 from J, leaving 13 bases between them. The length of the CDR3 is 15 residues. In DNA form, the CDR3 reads TGTGCCAGCAGTTTTCCCTCGGGATCTACAGATACGCAGTATTTT. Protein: CASSFPSGSTDTQYF.

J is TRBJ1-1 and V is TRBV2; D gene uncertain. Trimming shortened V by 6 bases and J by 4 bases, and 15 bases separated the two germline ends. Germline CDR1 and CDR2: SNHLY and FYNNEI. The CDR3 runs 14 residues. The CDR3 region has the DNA TGTGCCAGCAGAAGGGAACGAGGAGGCACTGAAGCTTTCTTT. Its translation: CASRRERGGTEAFF.

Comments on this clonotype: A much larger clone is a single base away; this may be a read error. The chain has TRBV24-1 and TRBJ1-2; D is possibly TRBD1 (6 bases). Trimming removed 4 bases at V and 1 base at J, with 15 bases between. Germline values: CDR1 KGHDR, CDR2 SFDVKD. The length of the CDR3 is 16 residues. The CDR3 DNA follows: TGTGCCACCAGTGAACACAGACAGGAGAATAACTATGGCTACACCTTC. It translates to CATSEHRQENNYGYTF.

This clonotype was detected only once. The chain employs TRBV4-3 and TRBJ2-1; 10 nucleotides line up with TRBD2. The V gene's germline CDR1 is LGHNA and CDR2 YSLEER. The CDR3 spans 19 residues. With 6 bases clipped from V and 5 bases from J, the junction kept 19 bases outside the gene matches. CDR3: CASSPKIIPLSGGNNEQFF. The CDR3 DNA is TGCGCCAGCAGTCCCAAGATAATTCCCCTTAGCGGGGGGAACAATGAGCAGTTCTTC.

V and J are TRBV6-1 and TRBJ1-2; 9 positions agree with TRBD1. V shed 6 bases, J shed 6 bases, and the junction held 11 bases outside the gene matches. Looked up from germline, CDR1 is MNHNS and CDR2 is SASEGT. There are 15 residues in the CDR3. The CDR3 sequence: CASRYRDREVNGYTF. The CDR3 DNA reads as TGTGCCAGCAGATATAGGGACAGGGAGGTAAATGGCTACACCTTC.

CDR3 protein: CASSPTGGVYKSQYF. The CDR3 coding sequence is TGTGCCAGCAGTCCCACGGGGGGCGTGTATAAGTCCCAGTACTTC. The chain combines TRBV12-3 or TRBV12-4 with TRBJ2-5, with D tentatively TRBD2 (7 bases). V lost 5 bases, J lost 9 bases, and 22 bases lay in between. There are 15 residues in the CDR3.

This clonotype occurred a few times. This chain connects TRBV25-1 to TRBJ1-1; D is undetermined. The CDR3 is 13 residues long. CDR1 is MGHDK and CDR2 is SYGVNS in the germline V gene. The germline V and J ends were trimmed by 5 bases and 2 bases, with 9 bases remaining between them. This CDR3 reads CASSTERNTEAFF. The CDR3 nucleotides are TGTGCCAGCAGTACGGAACGAAACACTGAAGCTTTCTTT. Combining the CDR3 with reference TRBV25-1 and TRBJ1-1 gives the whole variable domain EADIYQTPRYLVIGTGKKITLECSQTMGHDKMYWYQQDPGMELHLIHYSYGVNSTEKGDLSSESTVSRIRTEHFPLTLESARPSHTSQYLCASSTERNTEAFFGQGTRLTVV.

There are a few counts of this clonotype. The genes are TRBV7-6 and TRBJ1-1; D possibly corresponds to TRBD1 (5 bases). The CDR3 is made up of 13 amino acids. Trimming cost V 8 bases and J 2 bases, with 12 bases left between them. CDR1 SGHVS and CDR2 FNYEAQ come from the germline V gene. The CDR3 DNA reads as TGTGCCAGCTCGAAACGGGGCAACACTGAAGCTTTCTTT. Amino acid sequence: CASSKRGNTEAFF.